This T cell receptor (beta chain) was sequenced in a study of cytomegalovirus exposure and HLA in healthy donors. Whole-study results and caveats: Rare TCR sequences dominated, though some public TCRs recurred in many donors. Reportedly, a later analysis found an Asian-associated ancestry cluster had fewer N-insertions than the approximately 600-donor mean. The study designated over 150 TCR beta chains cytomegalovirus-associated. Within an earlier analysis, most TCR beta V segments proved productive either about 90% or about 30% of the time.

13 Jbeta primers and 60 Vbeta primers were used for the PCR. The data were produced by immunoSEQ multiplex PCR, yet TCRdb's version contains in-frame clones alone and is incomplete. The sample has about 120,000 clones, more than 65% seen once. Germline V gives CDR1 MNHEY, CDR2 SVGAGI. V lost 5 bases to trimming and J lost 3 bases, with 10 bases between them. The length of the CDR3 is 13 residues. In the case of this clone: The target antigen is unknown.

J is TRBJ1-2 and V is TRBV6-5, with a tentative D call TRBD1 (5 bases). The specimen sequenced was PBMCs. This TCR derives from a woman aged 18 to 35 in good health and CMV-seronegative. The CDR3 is CASSRGVDYGYTF. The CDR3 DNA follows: TGTGCCAGCAGTCGGGGGGTCGACTATGGCTACACCTTC.